The clone carrying this T cell receptor beta chain was seen only once. Its antigen is unknown. Extracted from the samples, RNA was reverse transcribed into cDNA to serve as the sequencing template. TCRdb's copy holds only in-frame clones and misses some; the assay was immunoSEQ multiplex PCR. The sample has 110,000 or so clones, roughly 63% seen once. CDR1 GTSNPN and CDR2 SVGIG come from the germline V gene (reference sequence). V dropped 4 bases and J dropped 0 bases, with 10 bases sitting between them. CDR3 length equals 14 residues. This sample was taken from a study of CD8+ T cells in alopecia areata. Turning to the study itself: Patients received oral tofacitinib, 5 to 10 mg twice daily, for moderate-to-severe alopecia areata.

As to treatment: oral pan-JAK inhibitor, 5-10 mg twice daily. General observations from the study: Normal-skin resident alphabeta T cells also appear among scalp sample sequences.

The chain employs TRBV30 and TRBJ2-1; D gene unclear. The source was CD8+ T cells sorted from blood, collected at week 4, from a patient treated with tofacitinib. The TCR comes from a human donor with alopecia areata. The CDR3 protein is CAWIDRSSYNEQFF. The CDR3 DNA follows: TGTGCCTGGATCGACCGCAGCTCCTACAATGAGCAGTTCTTC.